This TCR beta chain was captured by sequencing in a study of T-cell memory formation after mild COVID-19. Broader study findings: Memory cells collected pre-infection included some clones that later responded, suggesting cross-reactive memory joined.

The CDR3 runs to 15 residues. The germline CDR1 and CDR2 sequences are SGHTA and FQGNSA. The junction had 5 bases not matched to a gene; V was cut back by 0 bases and J by 7 bases. TCRdb reprocessed the 5' RACE reads with MiXCR, giving one entry per CDR3 protein. The table lists about 180,000 distinct CDR3 sequences, 16% of them singletons. On this clonotype: Its antigen is as yet unknown.

Sequenced sample: PBMCs or a T cell subset sorted from them (not recorded which). The chain uses TRBV7-2 and TRBJ1-1; 10 nucleotides line up with TRBD1. This TCR was recovered from an adult woman who had mild COVID-19 (a few samples of this study predate the infection). Cell type and time point are not known. The CDR3 region has the DNA TGTGCCAGCAGCTTAGCGGGGGACAGGGGAAGTGAAGCTTTCTTT. It encodes CASSLAGDRGSEAFF.